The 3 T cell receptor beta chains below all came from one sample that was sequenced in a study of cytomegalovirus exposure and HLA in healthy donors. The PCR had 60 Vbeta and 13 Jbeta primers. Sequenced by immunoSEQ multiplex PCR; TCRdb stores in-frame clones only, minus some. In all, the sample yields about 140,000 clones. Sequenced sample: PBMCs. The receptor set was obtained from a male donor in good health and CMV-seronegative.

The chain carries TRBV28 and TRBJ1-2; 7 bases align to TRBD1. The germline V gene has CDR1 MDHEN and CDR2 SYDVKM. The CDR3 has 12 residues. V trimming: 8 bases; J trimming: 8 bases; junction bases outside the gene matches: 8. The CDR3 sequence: CASYDRVLGYTF. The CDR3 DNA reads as TGTGCCAGCTACGACAGGGTACTCGGCTACACCTTC.

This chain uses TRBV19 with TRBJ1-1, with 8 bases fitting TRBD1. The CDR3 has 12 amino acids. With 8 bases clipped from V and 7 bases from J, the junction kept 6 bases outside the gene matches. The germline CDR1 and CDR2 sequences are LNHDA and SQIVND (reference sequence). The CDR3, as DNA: TGTGCCAGTTTGGACAGGGTGAGTGAAGCTTTCTTT. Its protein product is CASLDRVSEAFF.

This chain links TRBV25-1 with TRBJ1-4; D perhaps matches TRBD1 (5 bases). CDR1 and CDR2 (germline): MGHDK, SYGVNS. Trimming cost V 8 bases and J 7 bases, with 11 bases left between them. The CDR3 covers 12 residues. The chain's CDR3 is CASGQLREKLFF. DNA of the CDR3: TGTGCCAGCGGACAATTGCGTGAAAAACTGTTTTTT. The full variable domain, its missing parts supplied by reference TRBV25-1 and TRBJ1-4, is EADIYQTPRYLVIGTGKKITLECSQTMGHDKMYWYQQDPGMELHLIHYSYGVNSTEKGDLSSESTVSRIRTEHFPLTLESARPSHTSQYLCASGQLREKLFFGSGTQLSVL.